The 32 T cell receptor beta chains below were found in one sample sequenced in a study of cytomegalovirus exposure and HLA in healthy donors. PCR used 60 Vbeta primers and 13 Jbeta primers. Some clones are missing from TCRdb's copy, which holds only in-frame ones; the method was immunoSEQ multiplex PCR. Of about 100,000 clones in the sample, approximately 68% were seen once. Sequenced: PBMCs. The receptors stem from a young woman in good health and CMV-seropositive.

DNA of the CDR3: TGCAGCGTTGATGCTGGGACAGGGGTCACTGAAGCTTTCTTT. Its protein is CSVDAGTGVTEAFF. V and J are TRBV29-1 and TRBJ1-1; 10 nucleotides line up with TRBD1. The V gene end was trimmed by 3 bases and the J gene end by 4 bases; junction bases not matched to a gene: 5. The CDR3 sequence is 14 residues long. From germline, CDR1 is SQVTM and CDR2 ANQGSEA.

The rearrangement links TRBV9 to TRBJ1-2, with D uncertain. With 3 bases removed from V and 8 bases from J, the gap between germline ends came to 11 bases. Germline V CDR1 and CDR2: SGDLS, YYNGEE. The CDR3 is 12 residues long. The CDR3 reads CASSGPGWGYTF. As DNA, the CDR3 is TGTGCCAGCAGCGGACCGGGTTGGGGCTACACCTTC.

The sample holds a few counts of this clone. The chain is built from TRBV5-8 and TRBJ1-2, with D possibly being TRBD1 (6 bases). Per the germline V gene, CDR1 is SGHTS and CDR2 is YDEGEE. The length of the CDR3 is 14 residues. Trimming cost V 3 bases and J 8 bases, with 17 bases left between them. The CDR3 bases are TGTGCCAGCAGCTACCGGACAGCCCAGTGGGGCTACACCTTC. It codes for CASSYRTAQWGYTF.

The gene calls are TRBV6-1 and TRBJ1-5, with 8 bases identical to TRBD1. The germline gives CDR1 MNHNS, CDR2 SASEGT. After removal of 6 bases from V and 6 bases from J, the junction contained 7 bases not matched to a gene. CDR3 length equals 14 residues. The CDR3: CASRSGQGGQPQHF. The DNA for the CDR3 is TGTGCCAGCAGGTCCGGACAGGGCGGTCAGCCCCAGCATTTT.

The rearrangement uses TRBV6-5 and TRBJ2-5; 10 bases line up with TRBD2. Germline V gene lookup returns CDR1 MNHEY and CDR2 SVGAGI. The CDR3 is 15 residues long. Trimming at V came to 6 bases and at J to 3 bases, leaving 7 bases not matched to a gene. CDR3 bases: TGTGCCAGCAGCAAAGCGGGAGGGCCGGAAGAGACCCAGTACTTC. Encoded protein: CASSKAGGPEETQYF.

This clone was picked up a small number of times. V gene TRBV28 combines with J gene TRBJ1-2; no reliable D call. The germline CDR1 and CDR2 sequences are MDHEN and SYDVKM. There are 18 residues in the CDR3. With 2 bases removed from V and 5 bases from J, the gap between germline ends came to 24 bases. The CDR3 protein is CASSLPQRGGGLFYGYTF. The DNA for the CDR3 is TGTGCCAGCAGTTTACCTCAGCGGGGAGGAGGCCTCTTTTATGGCTACACCTTC.

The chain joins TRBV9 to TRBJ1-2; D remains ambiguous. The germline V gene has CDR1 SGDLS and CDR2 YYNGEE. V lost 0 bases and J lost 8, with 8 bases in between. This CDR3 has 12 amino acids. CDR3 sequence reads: CASSVEAGGYTF. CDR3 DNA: TGTGCCAGCAGCGTAGAGGCAGGCGGCTACACCTTC.

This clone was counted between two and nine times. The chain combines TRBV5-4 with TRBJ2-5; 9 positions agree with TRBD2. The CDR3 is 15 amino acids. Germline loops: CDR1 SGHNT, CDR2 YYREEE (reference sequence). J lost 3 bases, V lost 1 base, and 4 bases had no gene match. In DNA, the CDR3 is TGTGCCAGCAGCTTGATAGCGGGGGTGAAAGAGACCCAGTACTTC. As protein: CASSLIAGVKETQYF.

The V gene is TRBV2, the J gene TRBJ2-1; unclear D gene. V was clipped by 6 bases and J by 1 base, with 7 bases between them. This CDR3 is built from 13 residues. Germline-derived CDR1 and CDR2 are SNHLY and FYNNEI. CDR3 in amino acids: CASRSASYNEQFF. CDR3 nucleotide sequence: TGTGCCAGCAGGAGCGCATCCTACAATGAGCAGTTCTTC. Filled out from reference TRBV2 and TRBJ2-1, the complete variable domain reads EPEVTQTPSHQVTQMGQEVILRCVPISNHLYFYWYRQILGQKVEFLVSFYNNEISEKSEIFDDQFSVERPDGSNFTLKIRSTKLEDSAMYFCASRSASYNEQFFGPGTRLTVL.

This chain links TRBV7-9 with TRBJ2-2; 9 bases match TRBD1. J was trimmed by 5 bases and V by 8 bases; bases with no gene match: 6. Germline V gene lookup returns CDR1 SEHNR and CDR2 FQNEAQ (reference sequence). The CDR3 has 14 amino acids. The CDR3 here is CASLRDRATGELFF. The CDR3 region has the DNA TGTGCCAGCCTCCGGGACAGGGCGACCGGGGAGCTGTTTTTT.

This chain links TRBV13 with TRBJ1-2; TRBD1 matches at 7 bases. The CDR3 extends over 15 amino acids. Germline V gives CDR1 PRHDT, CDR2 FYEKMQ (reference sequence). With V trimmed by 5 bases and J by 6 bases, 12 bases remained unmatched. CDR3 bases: TGTGCCAGCAGCGATACCCTAACCAGGGGGAATGGCTACACCTTC. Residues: CASSDTLTRGNGYTF. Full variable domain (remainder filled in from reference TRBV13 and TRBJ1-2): AAGVIQSPRHLIKEKRETATLKCYPIPRHDTVYWYQQGPGQDPQFLISFYEKMQSDKGSIPDRFSAQQFSDYHSELNMSSLELGDSALYFCASSDTLTRGNGYTFGSGTRLTVV.

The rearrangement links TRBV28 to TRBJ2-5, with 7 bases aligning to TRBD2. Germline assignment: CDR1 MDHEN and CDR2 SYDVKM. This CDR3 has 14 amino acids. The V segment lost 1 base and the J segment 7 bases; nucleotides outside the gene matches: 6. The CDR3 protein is CASSLLGPGGTQYF. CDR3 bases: TGTGCCAGCAGTTTATTGGGACCGGGGGGGACCCAGTACTTC. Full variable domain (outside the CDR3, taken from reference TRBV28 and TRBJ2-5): DVKVTQSSRYLVKRTGEKVFLECVQDMDHENMFWYRQDPGLGLRLIYFSYDVKMKEKGDIPEGYSVSREKKERFSLILESASTNQTSMYLCASSLLGPGGTQYFGPGTRLLVL.

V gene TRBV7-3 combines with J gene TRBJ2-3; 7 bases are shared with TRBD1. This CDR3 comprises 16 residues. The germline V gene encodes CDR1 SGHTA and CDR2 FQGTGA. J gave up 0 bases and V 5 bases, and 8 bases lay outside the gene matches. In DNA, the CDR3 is TGTGCCAGCAGCGCAACAGGGGAAAGGAGCACAGATACGCAGTATTTT. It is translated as CASSATGERSTDTQYF.

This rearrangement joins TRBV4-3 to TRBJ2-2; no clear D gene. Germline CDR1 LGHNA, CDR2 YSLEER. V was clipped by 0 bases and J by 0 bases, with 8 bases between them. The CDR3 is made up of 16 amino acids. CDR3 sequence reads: CASSQDLGSNTGELFF. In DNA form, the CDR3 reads TGCGCCAGCAGCCAAGATCTGGGCTCGAACACCGGGGAGCTGTTTTTT.

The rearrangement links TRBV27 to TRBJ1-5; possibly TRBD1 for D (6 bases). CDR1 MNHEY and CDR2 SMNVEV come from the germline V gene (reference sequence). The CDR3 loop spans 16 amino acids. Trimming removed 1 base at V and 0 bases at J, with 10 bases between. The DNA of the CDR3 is TGTGCCAGCAGTTTATGGGGACACACTAGCAATCAGCCCCAGCATTTT. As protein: CASSLWGHTSNQPQHF.

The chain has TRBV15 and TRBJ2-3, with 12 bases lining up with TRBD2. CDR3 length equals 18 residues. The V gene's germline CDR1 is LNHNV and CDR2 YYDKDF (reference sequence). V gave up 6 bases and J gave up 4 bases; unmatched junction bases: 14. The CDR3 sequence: CATRGRLAGDSSADTQYF. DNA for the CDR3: TGTGCCACCAGAGGGCGACTAGCGGGAGATAGTAGTGCAGATACGCAGTATTTT.

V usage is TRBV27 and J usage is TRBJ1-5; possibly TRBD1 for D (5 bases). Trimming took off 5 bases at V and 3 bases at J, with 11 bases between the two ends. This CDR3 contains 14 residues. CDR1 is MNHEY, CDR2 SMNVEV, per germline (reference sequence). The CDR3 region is CASSPDSYNQPQHF. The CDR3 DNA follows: TGTGCCAGCAGTCCCGACAGCTACAATCAGCCCCAGCATTTT.

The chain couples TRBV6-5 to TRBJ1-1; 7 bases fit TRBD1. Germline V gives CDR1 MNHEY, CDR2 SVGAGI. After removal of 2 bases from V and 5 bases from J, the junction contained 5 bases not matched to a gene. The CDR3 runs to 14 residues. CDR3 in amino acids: CASSYEGARTEAFF. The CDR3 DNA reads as TGTGCCAGCAGTTACGAGGGGGCGAGGACTGAAGCTTTCTTT.

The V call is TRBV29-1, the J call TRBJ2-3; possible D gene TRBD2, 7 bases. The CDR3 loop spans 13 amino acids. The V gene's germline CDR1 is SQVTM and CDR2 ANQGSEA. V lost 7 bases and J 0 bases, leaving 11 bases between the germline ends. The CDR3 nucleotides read TGCAGCGGAGGGGGGGTCAGCACAGATACGCAGTATTTT. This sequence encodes CSGGGVSTDTQYF.

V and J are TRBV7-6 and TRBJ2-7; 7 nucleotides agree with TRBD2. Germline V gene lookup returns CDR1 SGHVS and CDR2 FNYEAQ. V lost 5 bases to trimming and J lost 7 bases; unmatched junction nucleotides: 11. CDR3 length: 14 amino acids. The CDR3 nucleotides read TGTGCCAGCAGCGTAACCAGGGAAGCGGGAGAGCAGTACTTC. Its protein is CASSVTREAGEQYF.

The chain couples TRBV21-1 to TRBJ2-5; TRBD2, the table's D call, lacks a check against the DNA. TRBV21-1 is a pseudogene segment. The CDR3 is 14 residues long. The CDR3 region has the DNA TGTGCCAGCAGCCTCGCGGGGCGCCAAGAGACCCAGTACTTC. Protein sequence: CASSLAGRQETQYF.

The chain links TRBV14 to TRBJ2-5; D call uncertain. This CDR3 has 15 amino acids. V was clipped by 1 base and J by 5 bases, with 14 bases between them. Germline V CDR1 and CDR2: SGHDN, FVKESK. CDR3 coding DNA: TGTGCCAGCAGCCAAGTTATGCTCAGCAGGGAGACCCAGTACTTC. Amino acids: CASSQVMLSRETQYF.

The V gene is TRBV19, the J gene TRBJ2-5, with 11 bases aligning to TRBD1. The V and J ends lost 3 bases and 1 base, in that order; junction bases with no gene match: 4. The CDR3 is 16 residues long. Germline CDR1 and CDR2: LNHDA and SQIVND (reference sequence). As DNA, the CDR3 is TGTGCCAGTAGTATCGGACAGGGGGCCGCCCAAGAGACCCAGTACTTC. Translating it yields CASSIGQGAAQETQYF. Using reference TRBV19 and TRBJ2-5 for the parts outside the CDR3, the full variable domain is DGGITQSPKYLFRKEGQNVTLSCEQNLNHDAMYWYRQDPGQGLRLIYYSQIVNDFQKGDIAEGYSVSREKKESFPLTVTSAQKNPTAFYLCASSIGQGAAQETQYFGPGTRLLVL.

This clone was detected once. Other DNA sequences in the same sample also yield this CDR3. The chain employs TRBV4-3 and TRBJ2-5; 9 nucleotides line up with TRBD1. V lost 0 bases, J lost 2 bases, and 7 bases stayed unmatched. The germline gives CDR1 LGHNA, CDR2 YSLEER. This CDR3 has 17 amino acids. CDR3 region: CASSQDRGQGPQETQYF. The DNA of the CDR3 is TGCGCCAGCAGCCAAGACAGGGGACAGGGTCCACAAGAGACCCAGTACTTC.

The CDR3 is CASSANEGTGSGYTF. The CDR3 DNA reads as TGTGCCAGCAGCGCTAACGAGGGGACAGGGAGCGGCTACACCTTC. The chain combines TRBV7-6 with TRBJ1-2; 9 bases map to TRBD1. V lost 5 bases to trimming and J lost 8 bases; unmatched junction nucleotides: 12. Germline V gene lookup returns CDR1 SGHVS and CDR2 FNYEAQ. The CDR3 consists of 15 residues.

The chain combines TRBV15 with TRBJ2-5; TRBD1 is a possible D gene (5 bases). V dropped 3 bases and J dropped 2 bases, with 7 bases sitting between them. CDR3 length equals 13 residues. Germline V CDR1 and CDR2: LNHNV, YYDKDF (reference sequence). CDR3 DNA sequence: TGTGCCACCAGCAGGGGGCGTCAAGAGACCCAGTACTTC. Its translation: CATSRGRQETQYF.

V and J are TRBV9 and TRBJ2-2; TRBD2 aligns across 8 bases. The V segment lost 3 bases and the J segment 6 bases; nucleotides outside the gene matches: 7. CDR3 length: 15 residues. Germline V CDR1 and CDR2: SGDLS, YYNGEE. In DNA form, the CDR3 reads TGTGCCAGCAGCGCCGGGAGGGACACCGCCGGGGAGCTGTTTTTT. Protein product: CASSAGRDTAGELFF.

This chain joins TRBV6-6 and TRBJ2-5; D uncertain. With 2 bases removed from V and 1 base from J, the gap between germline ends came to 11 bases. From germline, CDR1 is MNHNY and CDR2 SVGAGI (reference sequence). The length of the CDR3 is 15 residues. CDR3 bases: TGTGCCAGCAGTTACCGCGAACCATCCCAAGAGACCCAGTACTTC. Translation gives CASSYREPSQETQYF.

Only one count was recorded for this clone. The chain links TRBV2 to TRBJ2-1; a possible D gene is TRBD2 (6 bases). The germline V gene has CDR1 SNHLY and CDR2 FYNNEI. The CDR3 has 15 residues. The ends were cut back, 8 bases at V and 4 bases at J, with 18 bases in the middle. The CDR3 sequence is CASGRAGRGYNEQFF. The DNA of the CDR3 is TGTGCCAGCGGCCGAGCCGGGAGAGGGTACAATGAGCAGTTCTTC. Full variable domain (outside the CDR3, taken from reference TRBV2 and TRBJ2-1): EPEVTQTPSHQVTQMGQEVILRCVPISNHLYFYWYRQILGQKVEFLVSFYNNEISEKSEIFDDQFSVERPDGSNFTLKIRSTKLEDSAMYFCASGRAGRGYNEQFFGPGTRLTVL.

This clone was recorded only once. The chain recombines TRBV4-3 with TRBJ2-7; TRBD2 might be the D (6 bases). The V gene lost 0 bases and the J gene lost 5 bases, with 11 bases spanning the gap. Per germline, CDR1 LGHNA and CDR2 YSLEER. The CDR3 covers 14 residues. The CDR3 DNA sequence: TGCGCCAGCAGCCAAGAAGCGGGCACGAACGAGCAGTACTTC. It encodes CASSQEAGTNEQYF.

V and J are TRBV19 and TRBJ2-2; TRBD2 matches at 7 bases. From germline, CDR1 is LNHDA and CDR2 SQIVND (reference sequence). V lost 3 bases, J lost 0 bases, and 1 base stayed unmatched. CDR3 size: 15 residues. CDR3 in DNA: TGTGCCAGTAGTATCCTAGCGGCGAACACCGGGGAGCTGTTTTTT. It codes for CASSILAANTGELFF.

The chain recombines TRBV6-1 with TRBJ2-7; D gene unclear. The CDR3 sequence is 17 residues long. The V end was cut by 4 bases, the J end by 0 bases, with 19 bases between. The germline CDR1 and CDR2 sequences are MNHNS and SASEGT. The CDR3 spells CASSVPLADPSSYEQYF. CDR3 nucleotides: TGTGCCAGCAGTGTCCCTTTAGCCGACCCGAGCTCCTACGAGCAGTACTTC.